A single sample gave rise to the 11 T cell receptor beta chains below, sequenced in a study of T cell repertoires in aging, cancer and after chemotherapy (dated by TCRdb to about 2019). TCR beta rearrangements were amplified from genomic DNA extracted from peripheral blood rather than from sorted cells or RNA. Instrument used: Illumina MiSeq. Using a mixed TRB-A/B primer pool, multiplex touch-down PCR amplified rearranged TRB sequences covering the V, D and J segments. The public reads were run again by TCRdb, first through fastp at Q25 and then through MiXCR, and only productive beta chains were kept. Merged by CDR3 protein, the rows form single entries marked with the most common genes and DNA. In this sample the table shows thousands of distinct CDR3 sequences, around 39% of which occur a single time. Approximately 3.3% of the sample goes to the ten largest clones. The sample comprised blood. All receptors come from a human donor in good health.

The chain is built from TRBV19 and TRBJ1-2; weak D call: TRBD1 (6 bases). The CDR3 is 14 amino acids. From germline, CDR1 is LNHDA and CDR2 SQIVND (reference sequence). Trimming removed 10 bases at V and 7 bases at J, with 22 bases between. CDR3 in DNA: TGTGCCACAACCCTGGGACACCAATCGGGTGGCTACACCTTC. It specifies CATTLGHQSGGYTF.

This rearrangement joins TRBV19 to TRBJ2-5; D might be TRBD1 or TRBD2, each matching 6 bases. Germline CDR1 LNHDA, CDR2 SQIVND (reference sequence). Trimming shortened V by 3 bases and J by 8 bases, and 16 bases separated the two germline ends. This CDR3 has 14 amino acids. The CDR3 region is CASSMGGPPGTQYF. The CDR3 DNA is TGTGCCAGTAGTATGGGGGGCCCTCCTGGAACCCAGTACTTC.

This clonotype has only a few counts. The rearrangement links TRBV18 to TRBJ2-3; D not certain. Trimming left V 8 bases short and J 2 bases short, with 17 bases between. Germline V CDR1 and CDR2: KGHSH, LQKENI. The CDR3 consists of 15 residues. The CDR3 is CASSLKSPHTDTQYF. The CDR3 nucleotides read TGTGCCAGCAGCTTGAAGAGTCCACACACAGATACGCAGTATTTT.

This sequence joins TRBV19 and TRBJ2-1; 11 nucleotides match TRBD2. V lost 0 bases to trimming and J lost 5 bases; unmatched junction nucleotides: 9. The length of the CDR3 is 18 residues. Germline values: CDR1 LNHDA, CDR2 SQIVND (reference sequence). As DNA, the CDR3 is TGTGCCAGTAGTATAGACCAACCGGGACTAGCGGCCAACAATGAGCAGTTCTTC. As protein: CASSIDQPGLAANNEQFF.

This clonotype has just a few counts. The chain combines TRBV10-3 with TRBJ1-2, with a possible D match to TRBD1 (5 bases). CDR3 length equals 11 residues. V was shortened by 10 bases and J by 4 bases, with 10 bases between the two germline ends. CDR1 and CDR2 from the germline V gene are ENHRY and SYGVKD. CDR3 in DNA: TGTGCCACCACCGGGGCCTATGGCTACACCTTC. Translated: CATTGAYGYTF.

The CDR3 DNA follows: TGTGCCAGCAGTTTAGCAGGATACTATGGCTACACCTTC. Translating gives CASSLAGYYGYTF. J is TRBJ1-2 and V is TRBV27; D is unresolved. CDR1 is MNHEY, CDR2 SMNVEV, per germline (reference sequence). The V and J ends lost 2 bases and 3 bases respectively, with 7 bases between them. CDR3 length: 13 residues.

This clonotype was detected only a few times. CDR3 DNA: TGTGCCAGCAGACAGCGGACAACGCCCTACAATGAGCAGTTCTTC. This encodes CASRQRTTPYNEQFF. J is TRBJ2-1 and V is TRBV12-3 or TRBV12-4, with D perhaps given as TRBD1 or TRBD2 (5 bases each). Trimming took 6 bases from V and 2 from J, leaving 14 bases between them. This CDR3 comprises 15 residues.

This clonotype was detected only a few times. The chain uses TRBV27 and TRBJ2-1; D gene uncertain. This CDR3 has 13 amino acids. CDR1 is MNHEY and CDR2 is SMNVEV in the germline V gene (reference sequence). V was shortened by 5 bases and J by 8 bases, with 13 bases between the two germline ends. As DNA, the CDR3 is TGTGCCAGCAGTACCGTAGGACGCCATGAGCAGTTCTTC. Its protein product is CASSTVGRHEQFF.

This chain uses TRBV12-3 or TRBV12-4 with TRBJ2-3; a weak D match, TRBD2 (7 bases). Between the trimmed V and J ends, which lost 7 bases and 8 bases, there was a span of 19 bases. This CDR3 has 14 amino acids. CDR3 DNA sequence: TGTGCCAGCACCGCCGACCGGGGGGCCGGTACGCAGTATTTT. Its translation is CASTADRGAGTQYF.

The chain carries TRBV19 and TRBJ2-7, with D perhaps TRBD1 (6 bases). Trimming removed 5 bases from V and 1 base from J, with 18 bases in between. The V gene's germline CDR1 is LNHDA and CDR2 SQIVND (reference sequence). CDR3 size: 16 residues. This chain's CDR3 is CASSHSSGHPSYEQYF. CDR3 in DNA: TGTGCCAGTAGTCACTCCTCGGGACACCCGTCCTACGAGCAGTACTTC.

V gene TRBV6-5 combines with J gene TRBJ2-5, with unresolved D. Germline values: CDR1 MNHEY, CDR2 SVGAGI. This CDR3 spans 14 amino acids. Trimming removed 0 bases from V and 5 bases from J, with 10 bases in between. CDR3 DNA: TGTGCCAGCAGTTACTCTTCCGGTGGGGAGACCCAGTACTTC. Its protein product is CASSYSSGGETQYF.